These T cell receptor beta chains were read from a single sample in a study of cytomegalovirus exposure and HLA in healthy donors. Method: immunoSEQ multiplex PCR; TCRdb's copy keeps in-frame clones and lacks some. Of around 99,000 clones listed, 73% are singletons. The specimen was PBMCs. These receptors came from a man aged 40-50 years in good health and CMV-seronegative. CDR3s leave out the opening cysteine and the closing phenylalanine or tryptophan. The D gene is left open where the match is weak.

v_call,d_call,j_call,cdr3_aa
TRBV19,TRBD1,TRBJ1-1,ASSTTGGTEAF
TRBV27,.,TRBJ1-1,ASSFWGGDTEAF
TRBV5-1,TRBD2,TRBJ2-5,ASSSGTSVSETQY
TRBV5-1,TRBD1,TRBJ2-7,ASSLTGGGEQY
TRBV9,TRBD2,TRBJ2-5,ASSILGSGGSQETQY
TRBV30,.,TRBJ2-7,AWTPRQSTTGRYEQY
TRBV4-3,.,TRBJ1-4,ASSPSRGGGWEKLF
TRBV27,.,TRBJ1-5,ASSLSDSPNQPQH
TRBV7-2,.,TRBJ2-5,ASSTRLQGRETQY
TRBV4-1,.,TRBJ2-7,ASSPSFGSYEQY
TRBV4-1,.,TRBJ1-2,ASSQHGQGRGYT
TRBV7-7,TRBD1,TRBJ2-5,ATGQGGQETQY
TRBV6-1,.,TRBJ1-4,ASSEWGVNEKLF
TRBV25-1,TRBD2,TRBJ2-1,ASSPSAGTIRTYNEQF
TRBV9,.,TRBJ1-6,ASSVPGNSPLH
TRBV9,.,TRBJ2-1,ASSVGFGGYNEQF
TRBV4-2,TRBD2,TRBJ2-1,ASSQDGAGGEDEQF
TRBV6-5,TRBD2,TRBJ2-3,AGPWERGSQDTQY
TRBV6-5,TRBD1,.,ASSKDRGAYEQY
TRBV2,.,TRBJ1-6,ASSVQGRYNSPLH
TRBV10-3,.,TRBJ1-5,AISESGARANQPQH
TRBV28,TRBD2,TRBJ2-1,ASSLPAGAIYRQF
TRBV6-5,.,TRBJ1-1,ATRRGPEAF
TRBV2,.,TRBJ1-5,ATQREVGPQPQH
TRBV10-2,.,TRBJ2-3,ASSESWGGTDTQY
TRBV5-1,.,TRBJ2-1,ASSFERGSYNEQF
TRBV4-3,.,TRBJ2-7,ASSQELAIQYEQY
TRBV27,.,TRBJ1-2,ASSYKDTSYGYT